This T cell receptor (beta chain) was recovered during a study of T cell repertoires in cytomegalovirus infection. On the study more broadly: Recently identified HLA-C-restricted CMV epitopes were used, and well-studied HLA-B-restricted CMV epitopes were used as well. Public TCR beta signatures were indicative of both CMV infection and a matching HLA type. Study conclusions and caveats: The response measured ex vivo was dominated by TCR beta clonotypes (HLA-C-restricted and CMV-specific).

TCRdb itself ran the reads through MiXCR, one entry per CDR3 protein. The sample consists of some 920,000 distinct CDR3 sequences, around 30% of them appearing once. For this clonotype: The antigen is unknown.

This clonotype was obtained from a human donor in good health (CMV status not recorded). Some clones in this sample may be carry-over from other donors' samples. The sequencing used cultured CD8+ T cells from PBMCs, collected from culture after CMV antigen stimulation.

The CDR3 region has the DNA TGTGCCAGCAGCCGAGCCAGGGAGGCGACAGAGGAGACCCAGTACTTC. Translation gives CASSRAREATEETQYF. V usage is TRBV4-2 and J usage is TRBJ2-5; TRBD2 is a possible D gene (6 bases). The CDR3 covers 16 residues. Germline CDR1 LGHNA, CDR2 YNFKEQ. V was trimmed by 4 bases and J by 5 bases, leaving 20 bases between them.